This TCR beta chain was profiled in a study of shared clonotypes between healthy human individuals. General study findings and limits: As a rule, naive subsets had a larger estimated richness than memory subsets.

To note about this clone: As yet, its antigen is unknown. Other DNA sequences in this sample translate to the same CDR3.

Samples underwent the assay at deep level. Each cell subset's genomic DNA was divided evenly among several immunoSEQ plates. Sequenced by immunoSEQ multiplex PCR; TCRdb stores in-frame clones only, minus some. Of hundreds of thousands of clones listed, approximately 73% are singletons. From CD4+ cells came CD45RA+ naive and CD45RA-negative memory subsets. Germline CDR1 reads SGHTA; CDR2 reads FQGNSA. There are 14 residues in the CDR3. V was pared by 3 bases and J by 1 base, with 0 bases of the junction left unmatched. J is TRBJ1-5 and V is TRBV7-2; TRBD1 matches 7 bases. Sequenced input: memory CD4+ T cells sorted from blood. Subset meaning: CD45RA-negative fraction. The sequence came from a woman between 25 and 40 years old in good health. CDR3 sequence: CASSLTGSNQPQHF. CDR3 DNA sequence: TGTGCCAGCAGCTTGACAGGGAGCAATCAGCCCCAGCATTTT. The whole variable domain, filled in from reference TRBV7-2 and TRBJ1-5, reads GAGVSQSPSNKVTEKGKDVELRCDPISGHTALYWYRQSLGQGLEFLIYFQGNSAPDKSGLPSDRFSAERTGGSVSTLTIQRTQQEDSAVYLCASSLTGSNQPQHFGDGTRLSIL.